This T cell receptor (beta chain) was recovered during a study of human T cells and chemical hapten exposure. The time point: patch test 2, 6 weeks after DPC sensitization. Treatment noted: therapeutic diphenylcyclopropenone sensitization with weekly scalp DPC. Donation of samples came from alopecia patients who were 18 to 70 years old and suitable for DPC. One entry per CDR3 protein, called by TCRdb with MiXCR from the RACE reads. This repertoire shows 85,000 to 100,000 distinct CDR3 sequences, roughly 9.6% found once; its top ten account for under 2.5%. Looked up from germline, CDR1 is LGHNA and CDR2 is YNFKEQ. V was trimmed by 3 bases and J by 10 bases, leaving 34 bases between them. CDR3 size: 20 residues.

The chain carries TRBV4-2 and TRBJ1-5, with D perhaps matching TRBD1 (6 bases). The sequence came from a man aged 40-50 years with alopecia areata. Some clones in this sample may be carry-over from other donors' samples. The material was whole blood, obtained in connection with sensitization to the hapten diphenylcyclopropenone (DPC). The CDR3 DNA is TGTGCCAGCAGCCACCCAACGAAGGGCTCGGGGGCGCTCCCCCCGTTCCCCCAGCATTTT. Translating it yields CASSHPTKGSGALPPFPQHF.